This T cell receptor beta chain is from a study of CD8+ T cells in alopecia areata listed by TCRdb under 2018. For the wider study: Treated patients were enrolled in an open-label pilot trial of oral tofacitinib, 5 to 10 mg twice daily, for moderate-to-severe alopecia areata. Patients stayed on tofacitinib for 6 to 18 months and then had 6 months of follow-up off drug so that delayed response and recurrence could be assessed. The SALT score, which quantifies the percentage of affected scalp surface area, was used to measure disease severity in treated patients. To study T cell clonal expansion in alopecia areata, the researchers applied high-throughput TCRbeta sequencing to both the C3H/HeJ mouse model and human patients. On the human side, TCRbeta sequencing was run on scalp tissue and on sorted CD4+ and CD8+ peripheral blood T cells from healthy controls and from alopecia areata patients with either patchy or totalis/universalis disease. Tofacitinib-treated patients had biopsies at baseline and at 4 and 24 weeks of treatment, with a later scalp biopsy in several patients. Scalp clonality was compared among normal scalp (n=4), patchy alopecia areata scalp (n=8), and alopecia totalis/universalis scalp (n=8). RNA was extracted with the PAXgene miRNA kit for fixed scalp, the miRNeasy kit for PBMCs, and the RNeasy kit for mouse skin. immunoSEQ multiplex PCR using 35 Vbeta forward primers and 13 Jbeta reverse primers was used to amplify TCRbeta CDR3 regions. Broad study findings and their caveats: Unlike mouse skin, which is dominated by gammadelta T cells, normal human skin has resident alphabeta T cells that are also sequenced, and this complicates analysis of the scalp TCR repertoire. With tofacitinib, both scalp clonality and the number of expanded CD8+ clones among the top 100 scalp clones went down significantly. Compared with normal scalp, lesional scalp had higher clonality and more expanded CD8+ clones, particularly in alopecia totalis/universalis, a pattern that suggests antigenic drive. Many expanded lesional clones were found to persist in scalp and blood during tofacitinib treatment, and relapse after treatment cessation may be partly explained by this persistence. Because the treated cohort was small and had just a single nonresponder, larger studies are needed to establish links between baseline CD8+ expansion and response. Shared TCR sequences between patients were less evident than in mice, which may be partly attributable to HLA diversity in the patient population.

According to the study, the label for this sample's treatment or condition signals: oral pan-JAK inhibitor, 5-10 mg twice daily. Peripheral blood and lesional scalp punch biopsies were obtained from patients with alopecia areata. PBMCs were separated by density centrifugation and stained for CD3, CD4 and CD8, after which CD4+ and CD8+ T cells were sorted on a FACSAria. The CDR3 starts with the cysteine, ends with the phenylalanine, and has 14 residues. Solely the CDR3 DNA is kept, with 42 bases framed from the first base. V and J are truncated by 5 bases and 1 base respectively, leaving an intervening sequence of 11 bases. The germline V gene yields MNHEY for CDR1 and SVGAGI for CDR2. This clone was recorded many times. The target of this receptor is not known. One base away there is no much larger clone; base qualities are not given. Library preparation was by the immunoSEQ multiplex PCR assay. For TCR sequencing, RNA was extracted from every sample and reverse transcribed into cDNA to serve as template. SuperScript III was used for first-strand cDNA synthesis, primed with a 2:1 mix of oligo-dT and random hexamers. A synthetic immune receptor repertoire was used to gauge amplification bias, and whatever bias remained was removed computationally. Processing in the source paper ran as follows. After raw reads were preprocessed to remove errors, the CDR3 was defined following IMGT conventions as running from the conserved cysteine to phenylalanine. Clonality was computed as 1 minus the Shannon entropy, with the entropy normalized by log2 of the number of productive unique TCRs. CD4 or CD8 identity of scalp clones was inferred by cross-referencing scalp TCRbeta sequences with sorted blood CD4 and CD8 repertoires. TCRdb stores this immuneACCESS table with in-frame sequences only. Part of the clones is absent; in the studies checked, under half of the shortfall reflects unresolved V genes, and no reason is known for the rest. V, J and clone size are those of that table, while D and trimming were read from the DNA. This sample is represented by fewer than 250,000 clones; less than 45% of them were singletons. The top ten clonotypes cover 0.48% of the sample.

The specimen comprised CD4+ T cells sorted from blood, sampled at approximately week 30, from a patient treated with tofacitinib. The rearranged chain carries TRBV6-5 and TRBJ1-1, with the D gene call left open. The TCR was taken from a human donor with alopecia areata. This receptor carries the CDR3 CASSKPIPNTEAFF. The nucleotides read TGTGCCAGCAGTAAACCCATCCCGAACACTGAAGCTTTCTTT.